The T cell receptor beta chain under discussion was sequenced for a study of T-cell reconstitution after alpha-beta-depleted transplantation in children. Trimming pared 1 base from V and 3 bases from J, leaving 8 bases between. Germline assignment: CDR1 LNHNV and CDR2 YYDKDF (reference sequence). The CDR3 is 14 amino acids. Study-level findings and limits: A year had passed since transplant, and T-cell counts and diversity by then came mostly from newly produced T cells.

As concerns this clonotype: The antigen is unknown.

Preparation of the TCRbeta library used unique molecular identifiers. Using its own MiXCR run on the PCR reads, TCRdb lists one record per CDR3 protein. The sample has about 580,000 distinct CDR3 sequences; approximately 22% are singletons. The rearrangement uses TRBV15 and TRBJ2-3; D is ambiguous. This clonotype was obtained from a boy younger than two who had a stem cell transplant for acute myeloid leukemia, so the T cells may come from the graft donor. The starting material was PBMCs, mostly from graft donor cells, obtained 360 days after TCRalphabeta/CD19-depleted stem cell transplant. The CDR3 is CATSRVGGTDTQYF. CDR3 in DNA: TGTGCCACCAGCAGAGTCGGCGGTACAGATACGCAGTATTTT. The variable domain in full, with the rest retrieved from reference TRBV15 and TRBJ2-3, is DAMVIQNPRYQVTQFGKPVTLSCSQTLNHNVMYWYQQKSSQAPKLLFHYYDKDFNNEADTPDNFQSRRPNTSFCFLDIRSPGLGDTAMYLCATSRVGGTDTQYFGPGTRLTVL.